Shown below are 16 T cell receptor beta chains from a single sample sequenced in a study of T cell changes during pregnancy in multiple sclerosis. Some clones are missing from TCRdb's copy, which holds only in-frame ones; the method was immunoSEQ multiplex PCR. The sample has 100,000 or so clones, approximately 92% seen once; the top ten hold around 1.2%. The specimen comprised peripheral blood, sampled in the second trimester of pregnancy. These receptors came from a female donor with multiple sclerosis, enrolled in a pregnancy study.

This sequence joins TRBV15 and TRBJ2-3, with 13 nucleotides matching TRBD2. CDR1 is LNHNV and CDR2 is YYDKDF in the germline V gene (reference sequence). This CDR3 spans 17 amino acids. V was pared by 0 bases and J by 1 base, with 1 base of the junction left unmatched. The CDR3 region has the DNA TGTGCCACCAGCAGAGAGGGACTAGCGGGGCGCACAGATACGCAGTATTTT. Translation gives CATSREGLAGRTDTQYF.

This chain uses TRBV25-1 with TRBJ1-6; tentative D call: TRBD1 (5 bases). CDR1 is MGHDK, CDR2 SYGVNS, per germline. The CDR3 spans 14 residues. V was clipped by 1 base and J by 10 bases, with 11 bases between them. CDR3 nucleotide sequence: TGTGCCAGCAGTGAATGGGACTTACGATCACCCCTCCACTTT. As protein: CASSEWDLRSPLHF.

The V call is TRBV7-2, the J call TRBJ2-7, with TRBD1 matching 9 bases. The CDR3 is 14 amino acids. V dropped 4 bases and J dropped 4; count of bases not matched to a gene: 5. CDR1 and CDR2 (germline): SGHTA, FQGNSA. The DNA of the CDR3 is TGTGCCAGCAGCTCTGGGACAGGGAGGTACGAGCAGTACTTC. Translation gives CASSSGTGRYEQYF.

V usage is TRBV6-5 and J usage is TRBJ1-2, with a possible D match to TRBD1 (6 bases). The V gene lost 7 bases and the J gene lost 5 bases, with 11 bases spanning the gap. The CDR3 sequence is 12 residues long. Germline V gives CDR1 MNHEY, CDR2 SVGAGI. CDR3 sequence reads: CASKPTGYGYTF. The CDR3 coding sequence is TGTGCCAGCAAACCTACAGGGTATGGCTACACCTTC.

This chain uses TRBV5-4 with TRBJ2-1; the match to TRBD1 covers 10 bases. Germline V gives CDR1 SGHNT, CDR2 YYREEE (reference sequence). The CDR3 is 13 residues long. The V and J ends lost 7 bases and 8 bases, in that order; junction bases with no gene match: 6. Written as DNA, the CDR3 is TGTGCCAGCGGGGGACAGGGGCGCGATGAGCAGTTCTTC. Protein: CASGGQGRDEQFF.

For this clone: The same CDR3 is also encoded by other DNA sequences in this sample. The rearrangement joins TRBV7-9 to TRBJ2-5, with D maybe TRBD1 (5 bases). V was clipped by 0 bases and J by 5 bases, with 7 bases between them. The CDR3 covers 13 residues. The germline CDR1 and CDR2 sequences are SEHNR and FQNEAQ (reference sequence). CDR3 region: CASSLAGAETQYF. The CDR3 nucleotides are TGTGCCAGCAGCTTAGCTGGGGCGGAGACCCAGTACTTC.

The chain employs TRBV6-5 and TRBJ1-1; D unclear. The CDR3 is 14 amino acids. Trimming left V 0 bases short and J 1 base short, with 6 bases between. Germline-derived CDR1 and CDR2 are MNHEY and SVGAGI. In DNA, the CDR3 is TGTGCCAGCAGTTACTCGAGGAGGAACACTGAAGCTTTCTTT. It specifies CASSYSRRNTEAFF.

The V call is TRBV7-2, the J call TRBJ1-5; D gene uncertain. CDR1 SGHTA and CDR2 FQGNSA come from the germline V gene. V lost 7 bases, J lost 2 bases, and 15 bases lay in between. The CDR3 sequence is 15 residues long. CDR3 coding DNA: TGTGCCAGCACCCAGAGGGCGCGGGGCAATCAGCCCCAGCATTTT. Translating it yields CASTQRARGNQPQHF. Using reference TRBV7-2 and TRBJ1-5 for the parts outside the CDR3, the full variable domain is GAGVSQSPSNKVTEKGKDVELRCDPISGHTALYWYRQSLGQGLEFLIYFQGNSAPDKSGLPSDRFSAERTGGSVSTLTIQRTQQEDSAVYLCASTQRARGNQPQHFGDGTRLSIL.

The chain is built from TRBV27 and TRBJ1-2; possibly TRBD1 for D (6 bases). V was cut by 3 bases and J by 5 bases, with 10 bases left in between. Per germline, CDR1 MNHEY and CDR2 SMNVEV (reference sequence). The CDR3 consists of 13 residues. In DNA form, the CDR3 reads TGTGCCAGCAGTTTGTCACAGGGTTATGGCTACACCTTC. Residues: CASSLSQGYGYTF.

The genes are TRBV19 and TRBJ2-5; tentatively, D is TRBD1 (6 bases). Trimming cost V 1 base and J 2 bases, with 14 bases left between them. Germline assignment: CDR1 LNHDA and CDR2 SQIVND (reference sequence). The CDR3 is made up of 16 amino acids. The CDR3 is CASSIAGARGQETQYF. DNA of the CDR3: TGTGCCAGTAGTATAGCTGGAGCCAGGGGTCAAGAGACCCAGTACTTC.

The chain employs TRBV19 and TRBJ1-1, with D perhaps matching TRBD1 (6 bases). This CDR3 has 15 residues. Trimming shortened V by 4 bases and J by 1 base, and 13 bases separated the two germline ends. In germline, CDR1 is LNHDA, CDR2 SQIVND (reference sequence). CDR3 sequence reads: CASSTRGGANTEAFF. CDR3 nucleotide sequence: TGTGCCAGTAGTACTAGAGGGGGGGCGAACACTGAAGCTTTCTTT.

The chain recombines TRBV7-2 with TRBJ1-3; 10 nucleotides agree with TRBD1. This CDR3 is built from 16 residues. CDR1 is SGHTA and CDR2 is FQGNSA in the germline V gene. Trimming cost V 1 base and J 4 bases; bases outside gene matches: 4. CDR3 in DNA: TGTGCCAGCAGCTTAGGACAGGGGGCGCGCGGAAACACCATATATTTT. It yields the protein CASSLGQGARGNTIYF.

This chain joins TRBV25-1 and TRBJ2-2; D not resolved. The germline V and J ends were trimmed by 8 bases and 7 bases, with 14 bases remaining between them. The germline gives CDR1 MGHDK, CDR2 SYGVNS. The CDR3 has 13 residues. The CDR3 protein is CASGRLVGGELFF. CDR3 bases: TGTGCCAGCGGCCGACTTGTTGGCGGGGAGCTGTTTTTT. The full variable domain, its missing parts supplied by reference TRBV25-1 and TRBJ2-2, is EADIYQTPRYLVIGTGKKITLECSQTMGHDKMYWYQQDPGMELHLIHYSYGVNSTEKGDLSSESTVSRIRTEHFPLTLESARPSHTSQYLCASGRLVGGELFFGEGSRLTVL.

The chain links TRBV7-9 to TRBJ1-6; 9 positions agree with TRBD1. This CDR3 is built from 17 residues. V trimming: 5 bases; J trimming: 1 base; junction bases outside the gene matches: 6. CDR1 SEHNR and CDR2 FQNEAQ come from the germline V gene (reference sequence). The chain's CDR3 is CASSLQGAPSYNSPLHF. The CDR3 DNA reads TGTGCCAGCAGCCTACAGGGGGCGCCGTCCTATAATTCACCCCTCCACTTT.

The V gene is TRBV29-1, the J gene TRBJ1-3; possible D gene TRBD1, 6 bases. Trimming cost V 5 bases and J 7 bases, with 18 bases left between them. CDR1 and CDR2 from the germline V gene are SQVTM and ANQGSEA. This CDR3 comprises 14 residues. The CDR3 reads CSVSTGTQSNTIYF. CDR3 nucleotide sequence: TGCAGCGTTAGTACAGGGACCCAATCCAACACCATATATTTT.

The chain combines TRBV7-9 with TRBJ1-2; D gene unclear. Germline-derived CDR1 and CDR2 are SEHNR and FQNEAQ (reference sequence). The CDR3 extends over 14 amino acids. Trimming cost V 0 bases and J 0 bases, with 5 bases left between them. The CDR3 DNA reads as TGTGCCAGCAGCTTAGCGTCAGCTAACTATGGCTACACCTTC. Protein: CASSLASANYGYTF.